This TCR beta chain was found in a study of human T cells and chemical hapten exposure. This clonotype has more than one count but fewer than ten. The time point denotes: patch test 2, 6 weeks after DPC sensitization. Regarding treatment: therapeutic diphenylcyclopropenone sensitization with weekly scalp DPC. One entry per CDR3 protein results from TCRdb running MiXCR on the RACE reads. This table has over 100,000 distinct CDR3 sequences, 9% to 9.5% appearing once. Germline assignment: CDR1 MDHEN and CDR2 SYDVKM. V gave up 6 bases and J gave up 8 bases, with 12 bases separating them. CDR3 length: 12 residues.

V gene TRBV28 combines with J gene TRBJ2-3; the D gene could be TRBD1 or TRBD2 (5 bases each). The sequence came from a woman in her thirties or forties with alopecia areata. Some clones in this sample may be carry-over from other donors' samples. The sample in question was whole blood, obtained in connection with sensitization to the hapten diphenylcyclopropenone (DPC). This CDR3 is CASRRGPSTQYF. CDR3 nucleotide sequence: TGTGCCAGCAGACGGGGACCGTCTACGCAGTATTTT. The whole variable domain, filled in from reference TRBV28 and TRBJ2-3, reads DVKVTQSSRYLVKRTGEKVFLECVQDMDHENMFWYRQDPGLGLRLIYFSYDVKMKEKGDIPEGYSVSREKKERFSLILESASTNQTSMYLCASRRGPSTQYFGPGTRLTVL.